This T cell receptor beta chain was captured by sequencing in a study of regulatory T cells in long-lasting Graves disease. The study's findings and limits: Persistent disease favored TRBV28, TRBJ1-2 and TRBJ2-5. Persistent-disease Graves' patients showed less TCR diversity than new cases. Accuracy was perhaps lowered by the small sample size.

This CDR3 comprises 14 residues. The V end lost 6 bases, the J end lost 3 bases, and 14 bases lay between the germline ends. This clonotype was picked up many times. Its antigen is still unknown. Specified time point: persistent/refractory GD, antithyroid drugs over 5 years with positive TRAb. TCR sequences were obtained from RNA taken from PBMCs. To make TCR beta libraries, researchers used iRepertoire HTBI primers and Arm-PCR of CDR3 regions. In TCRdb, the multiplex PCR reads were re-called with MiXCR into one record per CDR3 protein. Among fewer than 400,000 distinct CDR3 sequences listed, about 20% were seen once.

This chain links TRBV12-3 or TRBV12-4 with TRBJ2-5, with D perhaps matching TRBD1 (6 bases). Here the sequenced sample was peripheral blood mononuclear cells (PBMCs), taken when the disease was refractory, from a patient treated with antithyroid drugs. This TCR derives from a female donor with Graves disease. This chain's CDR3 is CASSQTHREETQYF. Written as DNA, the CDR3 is TGTGCCAGCAGCCAAACCCACAGGGAAGAGACCCAGTACTTC.